The source of this TCR beta chain is a study of T-cell memory formation after mild COVID-19. Findings of the study overall: There was a balanced CD4/CD8 profile in clones contracting day 15 to 85, and later expanders leaned CD4+. Memory sampled before infection contained some responding clones, suggesting cross-reactive memory joined.

Germline V gene sequence: CDR1 ENHRY, CDR2 SYGVKD. Deletions cut 1 base from V and 1 base from J, with 13 bases between. This CDR3 is 16 amino acids long. Note on this clonotype: No antigen is known for it.

Sample barcodes and UMIs were carried by the TCR alpha and TCR beta cDNA libraries that 5'RACE generated with constant-segment primers. In TCRdb, the 5' RACE reads were re-called with MiXCR into one record per CDR3 protein. The profile covers about 340,000 distinct CDR3 sequences, with over 20% appearing a single time and 12% taken by the ten largest. This sequence joins TRBV10-3 and TRBJ1-1, with D tentatively TRBD1 (5 bases). Material for sequencing was PBMCs or a T cell subset sorted from them (not recorded which). The TCR sequence derives from an adult woman who had mild COVID-19 (a few samples of this study predate the infection). Cell type and time point are not known. The CDR3 DNA follows: TGTGCCATCAGTGAGTTTGGGGGTGAAACGAACACTGAAGCTTTCTTT. It encodes CAISEFGGETNTEAFF.